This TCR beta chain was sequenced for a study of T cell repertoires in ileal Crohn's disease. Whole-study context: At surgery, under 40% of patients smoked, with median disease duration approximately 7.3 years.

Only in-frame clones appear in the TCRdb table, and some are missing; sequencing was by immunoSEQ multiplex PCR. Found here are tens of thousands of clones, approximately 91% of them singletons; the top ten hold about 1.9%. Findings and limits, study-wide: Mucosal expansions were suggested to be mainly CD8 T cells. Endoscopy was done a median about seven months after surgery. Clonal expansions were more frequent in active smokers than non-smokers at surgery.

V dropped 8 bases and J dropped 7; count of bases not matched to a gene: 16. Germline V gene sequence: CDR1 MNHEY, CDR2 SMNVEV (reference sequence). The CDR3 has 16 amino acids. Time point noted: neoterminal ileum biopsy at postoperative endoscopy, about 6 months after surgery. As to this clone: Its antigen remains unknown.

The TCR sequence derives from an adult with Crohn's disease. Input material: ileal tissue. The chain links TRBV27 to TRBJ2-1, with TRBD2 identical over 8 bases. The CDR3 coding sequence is TGTGCCAGCGAAAATAGAGCGGGAGACGGTAGGAATGAGCAGTTCTTC. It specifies CASENRAGDGRNEQFF.